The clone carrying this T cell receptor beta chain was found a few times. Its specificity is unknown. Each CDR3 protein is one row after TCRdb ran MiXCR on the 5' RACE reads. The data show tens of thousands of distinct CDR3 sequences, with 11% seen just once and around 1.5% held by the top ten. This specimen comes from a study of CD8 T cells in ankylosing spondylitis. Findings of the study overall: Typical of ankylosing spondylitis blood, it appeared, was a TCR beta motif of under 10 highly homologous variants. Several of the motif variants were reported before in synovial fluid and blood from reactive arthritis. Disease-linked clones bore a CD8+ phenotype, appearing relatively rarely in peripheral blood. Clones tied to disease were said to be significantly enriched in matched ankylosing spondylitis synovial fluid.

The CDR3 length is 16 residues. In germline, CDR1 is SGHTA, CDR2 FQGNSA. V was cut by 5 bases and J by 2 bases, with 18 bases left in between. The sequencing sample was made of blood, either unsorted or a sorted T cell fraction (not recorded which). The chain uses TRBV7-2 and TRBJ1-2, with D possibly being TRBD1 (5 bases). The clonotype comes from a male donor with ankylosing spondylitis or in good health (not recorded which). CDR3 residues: CASSLRAGRSNYGYTF. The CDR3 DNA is TGTGCCAGCAGCCTCCGAGCGGGGCGTAGCAACTATGGCTACACCTTC. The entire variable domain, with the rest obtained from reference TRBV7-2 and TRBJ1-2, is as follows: GAGVSQSPSNKVTEKGKDVELRCDPISGHTALYWYRQSLGQGLEFLIYFQGNSAPDKSGLPSDRFSAERTGGSVSTLTIQRTQQEDSAVYLCASSLRAGRSNYGYTFGSGTRLTVV.